This TCR beta chain was recovered during a study of shared clonotypes between healthy human individuals. The wider study: Three plates each covered CD4 naive and memory; CD8 naive two, CD8 memory one.

The repertoire was sequenced with immunoSEQ multiplex PCR; TCRdb's copy has only in-frame clones and lacks some. The sample comprises just under 350,000 clones, more than 60% of which are singletons, and over 9.5% rests with the top ten. CD45RA+ naive and CD45RA-negative memory subsets were separated from CD4+ cells. This clone was seen repeatedly, ten times or more. With V trimmed by 4 bases and J by 3 bases, 6 bases remained unmatched. Germline-derived CDR1 and CDR2 are SGHKS and YYEKEE (reference sequence). This CDR3 has 14 amino acids. The sequenced sample consisted of memory CD4+ T cells sorted from blood. Stated subset: CD45RA-negative fraction. This sequence originates from a man aged 25 to 45 in good health. The gene calls are TRBV5-5 and TRBJ2-5; TRBD1 matches 7 bases. The CDR3 DNA is TGTGCCAGCAGCCCTATGACAGGGAAAGAGACCCAGTACTTC. Translated: CASSPMTGKETQYF.